One sample yielded the 28 T cell receptor beta chains listed below, sequenced in a study of T cells after yellow fever vaccination. TCRdb analysed the 5' RACE reads with MiXCR anew, one entry per CDR3 protein. The data hold 200,000 to 300,000 distinct CDR3 sequences, with over 3% observed a single time. Sequencing was performed on PBMCs, taken 15 days after the yellow fever booster vaccination. The receptors stem from a man aged 18 to 35 who received the YFV17D yellow fever vaccine.

V is TRBV12-3 or TRBV12-4 and J is TRBJ2-7, with 7 bases aligning to TRBD2. The CDR3 consists of 16 residues. V shed 4 bases and J 3 bases; nucleotides not matched to a gene: 12. The CDR3 DNA reads TGTGCCAGCAGTTGGGGGGGATCGGGGAAACACTACGAGCAGTACTTC. Its protein is CASSWGGSGKHYEQYF.

This clonotype was seen many times. CDR3 sequence: CASSLAGTSGGLSSYNEQFF. CDR3 in DNA: TGCGCCAGCAGCTTGGCCGGGACTAGCGGGGGCCTCAGCTCCTACAATGAGCAGTTCTTC. V is TRBV5-1 and J is TRBJ2-1; 14 bases match TRBD2. Germline loops: CDR1 SGHRS, CDR2 YFSETQ. The CDR3 spans 20 residues. V was pared by 0 bases and J by 0 bases, with 8 bases of the junction left unmatched.

The chain links TRBV5-6 to TRBJ1-6; 10 positions match TRBD1. V gave up 5 bases and J gave up 5 bases; unmatched junction bases: 4. The CDR3 loop spans 15 amino acids. The germline CDR1 and CDR2 sequences are SGHDT and YYEEEE. In DNA, the CDR3 is TGTGCCAGCAGACTCGGGACAGGGGATAATTCACCCCTCCACTTT. Residues: CASRLGTGDNSPLHF.

In this sample, this clonotype turned up many times. This rearrangement joins TRBV7-6 to TRBJ2-3; D may correspond to TRBD1 or TRBD2 (5 bases each). Germline V gene sequence: CDR1 SGHVS, CDR2 FNYEAQ. This CDR3 has 15 residues. Trimming removed 1 base from V and 8 bases from J, with 16 bases in between. The CDR3 nucleotides are TGTGCCAGCAGCTTAGGGGACGCAGCCCATCTTACGCAGTATTTT. Amino acid sequence: CASSLGDAAHLTQYF.

In its sample, this clonotype was seen many times. The chain combines TRBV5-1 with TRBJ2-7; D remains ambiguous. This CDR3 contains 15 residues. Looked up from germline, CDR1 is SGHRS and CDR2 is YFSETQ. In DNA form, the CDR3 reads TGCGCCAGCAGCTTCTTGTCTAGGACGTCCTGCGAGCAGTACGTC. It encodes CASSFLSRTSCEQYV.

Many counts were recorded for this clonotype. The J gene is TRBJ1-2, the V gene TRBV4-1; no clear D. The CDR3 spans 13 residues. Germline V gene lookup returns CDR1 MGHRA and CDR2 YSYEKL. The V and J ends lost 1 base and 4 bases respectively, with 7 bases between them. CDR3 coding DNA: TGCGCCAGCAGCCAAGTGGGTTCCTATGGCTACACCTTC. This encodes CASSQVGSYGYTF.

To note about this clonotype: A clone one base away is much larger, so this may be a read error. The chain links TRBV5-1 to TRBJ2-3; possibly TRBD1 or TRBD2 for D (5 bases each). In germline, CDR1 is SGHRS, CDR2 YFSETQ. This CDR3 is 14 amino acids long. CDR3 in amino acids: CASSFEGNTVTQYF. In DNA form, the CDR3 reads TGCGCCAGCAGCTTCGAGGGGAACACAGTTACGCAGTATTTT.

This clonotype occurred many times. This CDR3 is CAMGRGDEKLFF. CDR3 nucleotides: TGTGCCATGGGCAGGGGCGATGAAAAACTGTTTTTT. The chain is built from TRBV10-3 and TRBJ1-4; a possible D gene is TRBD1 (6 bases). Trimming cost V 9 bases and J 6 bases, with 11 bases left between them. The germline V gene encodes CDR1 ENHRY and CDR2 SYGVKD. This CDR3 is 12 amino acids long.

This clonotype was recorded many times. The chain has TRBV20-1 and TRBJ2-7; D possibly corresponds to TRBD1 (6 bases). Germline V gene lookup returns CDR1 DFQATT and CDR2 SNEGSKA (reference sequence). The CDR3 loop spans 15 amino acids. The ends were cut back, 0 bases at V and 2 bases at J, with 14 bases in the middle. The CDR3 sequence: CSARDLGHNPYEQYF. CDR3 nucleotides: TGCAGTGCTAGAGATCTGGGACATAACCCCTACGAGCAGTACTTC.

This clonotype was detected many times. The chain links TRBV7-2 to TRBJ1-5; D may be TRBD1 (6 bases). This CDR3 has 14 amino acids. Germline V CDR1 and CDR2: SGHTA, FQGNSA. The V gene lost 7 bases and the J gene lost 5 bases, with 15 bases spanning the gap. The CDR3 nucleotides read TGTGCCAGCACCCCGGGGGGGGGCTATCAGCCCCAGCATTTT. Translation: CASTPGGGYQPQHF.

This clonotype was observed at least ten times. The rearrangement links TRBV4-3 to TRBJ1-1; the D gene is possibly TRBD1 (5 bases). Germline CDR1 LGHNA, CDR2 YSLEER. The CDR3 loop spans 15 amino acids. Trimming shortened V by 0 bases and J by 5 bases, and 13 bases separated the two germline ends. CDR3 in amino acids: CASSQDRGAGTEAFF. In DNA form, the CDR3 reads TGCGCCAGCAGCCAAGATCGCGGGGCAGGGACTGAAGCTTTCTTT.

This clonotype was seen a few times. The V gene is TRBV20-1, the J gene TRBJ1-2; a possible D gene is TRBD1 (6 bases). The V gene's germline CDR1 is DFQATT and CDR2 SNEGSKA (reference sequence). CDR3 length: 13 residues. With 3 bases removed from V and 5 bases from J, the gap between germline ends came to 13 bases. The CDR3 DNA follows: TGCAGTGCTAGTGAACAGGGTTATTATGGCTACACCTTC. Its protein product is CSASEQGYYGYTF.

There are many counts of this clonotype. This chain joins TRBV24-1 and TRBJ1-1, with a possible D match to TRBD1 (5 bases). CDR3 length: 13 amino acids. V was clipped by 4 bases and J by 8 bases, with 13 bases between them. Germline loops: CDR1 KGHDR, CDR2 SFDVKD. The CDR3: CATSETGAGEAFF. The CDR3 coding sequence is TGTGCCACCAGTGAAACCGGGGCCGGAGAAGCTTTCTTT.

This clonotype has ten or more counts. V and J are TRBV12-3 or TRBV12-4 and TRBJ1-1; tentative D call: TRBD1 (5 bases). CDR3 length: 14 amino acids. The CDR3 bases are TGTGTCAGTCGTTTGGGGGGAGAAGGCACTGAAGCTTTCTTT. Its protein product is CVSRLGGEGTEAFF.

The V and J genes are TRBV19 and TRBJ1-2, with 8 bases matching TRBD1. Germline CDR1 is LNHDA and CDR2 is SQIVND (reference sequence). Trimming removed 7 bases from V and 2 bases from J; junction bases left unmatched: 9. The CDR3 contains 15 residues. Here the CDR3 reads CASISGDRPNYGYTF. For the CDR3, the DNA is TGTGCCAGTATATCAGGGGACAGGCCAAACTATGGCTACACCTTC. The whole variable domain, remainder taken from reference TRBV19 and TRBJ1-2, is DGGITQSPKYLFRKEGQNVTLSCEQNLNHDAMYWYRQDPGQGLRLIYYSQIVNDFQKGDIAEGYSVSREKKESFPLTVTSAQKNPTAFYLCASISGDRPNYGYTFGSGTRLTVV.

In this sample, this clonotype turned up many times. CDR3 region: CASSSSGTNTGELFF. For the CDR3, the DNA is TGTGCCAGCAGTTCGTCGGGAACGAACACCGGGGAGCTGTTTTTT. The chain couples TRBV28 to TRBJ2-2; possible D gene TRBD2, 5 bases. V was trimmed by 4 bases and J by 0 bases, leaving 9 bases between them. There are 15 residues in the CDR3. Germline V CDR1 and CDR2: MDHEN, SYDVKM.

This clonotype was picked up many times. This sequence joins TRBV11-2 and TRBJ2-3; D possibly corresponds to TRBD1 (5 bases). The CDR3 has 12 residues. Looked up from germline, CDR1 is SGHAT and CDR2 is FQNNGV. The chain's CDR3 is CATSGRPDTQYF. CDR3 sequence (DNA): TGTGCAACCTCAGGGCGCCCAGATACGCAGTATTTT.

As to this clonotype: A much larger clonotype is one base distant, so this may be a read error. The CDR3 bases are TGCACCAGCAGGCAACAGGGTGGCGAGACCCAGTACTTC. Translating gives CTSRQQGGETQYF. The V and J genes are TRBV5-1 and TRBJ2-5; perhaps TRBD1 as D (6 bases). The germline V gene has CDR1 SGHRS and CDR2 YFSETQ. The CDR3 is 13 residues long.

This clonotype was counted ten times or more. This chain uses TRBV3-1 with TRBJ2-2; a possible D gene is TRBD1 (7 bases). Trimming removed 4 bases at V and 4 bases at J, with 16 bases between. The CDR3 consists of 16 residues. Germline V gives CDR1 LGHDT, CDR2 YNNKEL (reference sequence). The CDR3 here is CASSLDRVGGTGELFF. The CDR3, as DNA: TGTGCCAGCAGCCTCGACAGGGTCGGGGGCACCGGGGAGCTGTTTTTT.

This clonotype appeared many times. This chain uses TRBV5-1 with TRBJ1-6; D gene unclear. Germline V gene lookup returns CDR1 SGHRS and CDR2 YFSETQ. The CDR3 spans 14 residues. V gave up 4 bases and J gave up 5 bases, with 10 bases separating them. The CDR3 is CASSKDGNNSPLHF. The CDR3 DNA reads TGCGCCAGCAGCAAGGACGGAAATAATTCACCCCTCCACTTT.

The sample holds a few counts of this clonotype. The rearrangement uses TRBV7-2 and TRBJ1-3; 8 nucleotides match TRBD1. This CDR3 contains 15 residues. J gave up 0 bases and V 6 bases, and 4 bases lay outside the gene matches. Germline CDR1 is SGHTA and CDR2 is FQGNSA. CDR3 residues: CASSSGGASGNTIYF. CDR3 sequence (DNA): TGTGCCAGCAGTTCAGGGGGCGCCTCTGGAAACACCATATATTTT.

This clonotype appeared many times. The chain has TRBV10-3 and TRBJ1-4, with 10 positions matching TRBD1. Germline CDR1 ENHRY, CDR2 SYGVKD. V lost 6 bases, J lost 6 bases, and 1 base stayed unmatched. This CDR3 spans 13 amino acids. The CDR3: CAISGQGDEKLFF. CDR3 in DNA: TGTGCCATCAGCGGACAGGGGGATGAAAAACTGTTTTTT.

This clonotype was counted at least ten times. This chain links TRBV28 with TRBJ2-1; 12 positions match TRBD2. V trimming: 8 bases; J trimming: 5 bases; junction bases outside the gene matches: 7. The CDR3 extends over 15 amino acids. CDR1 is MDHEN and CDR2 is SYDVKM in the germline V gene. CDR3 protein: CASGRLAGVDNEQFF. The CDR3 nucleotides are TGTGCCAGCGGTCGACTAGCGGGGGTGGACAATGAGCAGTTCTTC.

This clonotype was observed at least ten times. V is TRBV7-6 and J is TRBJ1-1, with 9 bases matching TRBD1. V lost 2 bases and J lost 3; bases outside the gene matches: 7. The CDR3 loop spans 16 amino acids. Germline V CDR1 and CDR2: SGHVS, FNYEAQ. This chain's CDR3 is CASSLPATGGDTEAFF. The CDR3 DNA sequence: TGTGCCAGCAGCTTACCCGCGACAGGGGGGGACACTGAAGCTTTCTTT.

This clonotype was seen repeatedly, ten times or more. The chain recombines TRBV15 with TRBJ2-3; no definite D call. Germline V gene sequence: CDR1 LNHNV, CDR2 YYDKDF (reference sequence). Trimming left V 0 bases short and J 6 bases short, with 7 bases between. The CDR3 sequence is 13 residues long. Here the CDR3 DNA reads TGTGCCACCAGCAGAGATCCGGGCGATACGCAGTATTTT. Residues: CATSRDPGDTQYF.

This clonotype was recorded at least ten times. The genes are TRBV4-3 and TRBJ2-5; 7 bases map to TRBD2. The CDR3 sequence is 14 residues long. Germline CDR1 LGHNA, CDR2 YSLEER. Trimming took 2 bases from V and 2 from J; bases not matched to a gene: 2. In DNA form, the CDR3 reads TGCGCCAGCAGCCAATGGGAGGGGCAAGAGACCCAGTACTTC. Translation gives CASSQWEGQETQYF.

This clonotype was recorded at least ten times. This chain uses TRBV7-2 with TRBJ2-1; D is perhaps TRBD1 or TRBD2 (5 bases each). V shed 5 bases and J shed 0 bases, with 17 bases lying between them. Looked up from germline, CDR1 is SGHTA and CDR2 is FQGNSA. The CDR3 contains 17 residues. The CDR3 DNA reads TGTGCCAGCAGCCTCGGTCCGGGACGGAGCTCCTACAATGAGCAGTTCTTC. Translating gives CASSLGPGRSSYNEQFF.

Many counts were recorded for this clonotype. The chain recombines TRBV12-3 or TRBV12-4 with TRBJ1-1; D is perhaps TRBD1 (5 bases). This CDR3 spans 15 amino acids. With 3 bases removed from V and 0 bases from J, the gap between germline ends came to 11 bases. This chain's CDR3 is CASSLRGIMNTEAFF. CDR3 coding DNA: TGTGCCAGCAGTTTGCGGGGGATCATGAACACTGAAGCTTTCTTT.